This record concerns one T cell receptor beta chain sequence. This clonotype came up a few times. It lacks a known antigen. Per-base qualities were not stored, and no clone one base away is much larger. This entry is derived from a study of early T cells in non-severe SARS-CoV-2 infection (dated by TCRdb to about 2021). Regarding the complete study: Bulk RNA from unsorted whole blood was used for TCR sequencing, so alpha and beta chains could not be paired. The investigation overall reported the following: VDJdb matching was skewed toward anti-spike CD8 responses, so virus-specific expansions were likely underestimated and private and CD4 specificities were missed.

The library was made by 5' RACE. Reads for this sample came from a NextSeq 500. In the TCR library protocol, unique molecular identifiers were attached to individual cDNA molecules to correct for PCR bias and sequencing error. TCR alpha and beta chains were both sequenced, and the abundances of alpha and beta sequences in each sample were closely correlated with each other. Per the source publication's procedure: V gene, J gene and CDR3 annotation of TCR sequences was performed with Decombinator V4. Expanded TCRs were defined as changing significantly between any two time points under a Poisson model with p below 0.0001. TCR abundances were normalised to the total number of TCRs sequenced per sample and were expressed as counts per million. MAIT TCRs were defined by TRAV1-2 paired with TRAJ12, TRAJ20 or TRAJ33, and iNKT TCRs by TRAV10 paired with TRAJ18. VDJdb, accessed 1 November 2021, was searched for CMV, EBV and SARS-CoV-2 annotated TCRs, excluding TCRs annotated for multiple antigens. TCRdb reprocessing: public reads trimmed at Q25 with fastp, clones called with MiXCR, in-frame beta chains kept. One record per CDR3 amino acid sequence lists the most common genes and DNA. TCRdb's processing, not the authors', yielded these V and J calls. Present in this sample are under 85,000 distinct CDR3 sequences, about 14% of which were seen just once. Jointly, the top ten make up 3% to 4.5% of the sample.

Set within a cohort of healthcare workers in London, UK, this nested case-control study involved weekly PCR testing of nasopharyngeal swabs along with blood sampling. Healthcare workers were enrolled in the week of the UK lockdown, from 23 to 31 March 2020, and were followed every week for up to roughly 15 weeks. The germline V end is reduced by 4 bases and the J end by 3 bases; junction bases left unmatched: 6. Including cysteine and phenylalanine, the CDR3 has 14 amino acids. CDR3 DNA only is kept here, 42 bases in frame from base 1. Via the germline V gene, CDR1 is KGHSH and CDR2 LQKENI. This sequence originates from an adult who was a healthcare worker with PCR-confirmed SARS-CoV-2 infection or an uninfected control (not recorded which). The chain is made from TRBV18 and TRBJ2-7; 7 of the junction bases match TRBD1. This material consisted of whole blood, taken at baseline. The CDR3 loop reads CASSLGQEIYEQYF. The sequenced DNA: TGTGCCAGCTCACTAGGACAGGAAATCTACGAGCAGTACTTC.